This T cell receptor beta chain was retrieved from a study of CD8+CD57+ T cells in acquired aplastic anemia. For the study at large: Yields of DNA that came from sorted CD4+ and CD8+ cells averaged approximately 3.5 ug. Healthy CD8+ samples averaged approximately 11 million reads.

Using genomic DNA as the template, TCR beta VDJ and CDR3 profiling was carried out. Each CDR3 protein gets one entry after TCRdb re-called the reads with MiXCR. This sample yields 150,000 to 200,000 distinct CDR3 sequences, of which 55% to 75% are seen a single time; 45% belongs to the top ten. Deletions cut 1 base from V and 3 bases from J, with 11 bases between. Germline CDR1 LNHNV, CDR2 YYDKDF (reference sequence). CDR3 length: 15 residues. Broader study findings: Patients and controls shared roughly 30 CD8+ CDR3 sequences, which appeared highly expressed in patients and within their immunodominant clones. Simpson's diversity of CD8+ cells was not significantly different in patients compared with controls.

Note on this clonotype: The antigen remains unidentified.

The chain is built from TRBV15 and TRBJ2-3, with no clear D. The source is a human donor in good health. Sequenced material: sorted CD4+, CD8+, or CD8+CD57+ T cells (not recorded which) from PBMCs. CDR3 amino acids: CATSRVLFGTDTQYF. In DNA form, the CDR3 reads TGTGCCACCAGCAGAGTATTGTTTGGTACAGATACGCAGTATTTT.